This entry describes one TCR beta chain. Its matching antigen is unknown. One junction end disagrees with the germline gene, perhaps due to a read error. The authors used template switching to add a universal primer site and gave cDNA unique molecular identifiers. Using its own MiXCR run on the 5' RACE reads, TCRdb lists one record per CDR3 protein. The table shows 1.5 million to 2 million distinct CDR3 sequences, with around 29% occurring only once. This entry comes from a study of identical twins. Study-wide results and caveats: Interpretation of the results relied on cross-sectional statistical analysis and not on following the same donors. Diverse VJ usage suggested most zero-insertion clonotypes were not invariant T cells.

The CDR3 spans 17 residues. Per the germline V gene, CDR1 is SGHTA and CDR2 is FQGNSA. The rearrangement links TRBV7-2 to TRBJ2-4; TRBD2 might be the D (6 bases). Gene TRBJ2-7 matches the end of the DNA better, so the J call may be wrong. Sequencing was performed on cord blood. The receptor was derived from a newborn girl in good health. The CDR3 reads CANSLYSWGGNNYEQYF. Here the CDR3 DNA reads TGTGCCAACAGCTTATATTCATGGGGCGGGAACAACTACGAGCAGTACTTC.